The 25 T cell receptor beta chains below were found in one sample sequenced in a study of cytomegalovirus exposure and HLA in healthy donors. Measured with immunoSEQ multiplex PCR; TCRdb has only the in-frame clones, and not every one. The sample consists of 160,000 or so clones, approximately 87% of them appearing once. What was sequenced was PBMCs. The origin of the receptors is a woman in her 30s in good health and CMV-seronegative.

This clone showed up just once. The rearrangement links TRBV6-1 to TRBJ1-5, with D tentatively TRBD1 (6 bases). The ends were cut back, 6 bases at V and 3 bases at J, with 12 bases in the middle. Germline V gene lookup returns CDR1 MNHNS and CDR2 SASEGT. This CDR3 is 14 amino acids long. Here the CDR3 DNA reads TGTGCCAGCAGCTATACAGGGAACAATCAGCCCCAGCATTTT. It encodes CASSYTGNNQPQHF.

The J gene is TRBJ2-2, the V gene TRBV10-1; no clear D gene. In germline, CDR1 is WNHNN, CDR2 SYGVQD (reference sequence). The V end lost 4 bases, the J end lost 1 base, and 7 bases lay between the germline ends. The CDR3 sequence is 14 residues long. The CDR3 DNA is TGCGCCAGCAGTGGTCCAGGGAACACCGGGGAGCTGTTTTTT. Its protein is CASSGPGNTGELFF.

The V gene is TRBV7-8, the J gene TRBJ1-5, with 8 bases matching TRBD1. V lost 5 bases and J lost 5; bases outside the gene matches: 8. Germline V CDR1 and CDR2: SGHVS, FQNEAQ. CDR3 size: 15 residues. DNA for the CDR3: TGTGCCAGCAGCCAAGGATCGACAGGGGATCAGCCCCAGCATTTT. Translating it yields CASSQGSTGDQPQHF.

The chain uses TRBV15 and TRBJ1-6, with D hard to call. The CDR3 loop spans 14 amino acids. Per germline, CDR1 LNHNV and CDR2 YYDKDF (reference sequence). V lost 3 bases and J lost 8, with 11 bases in between. CDR3 sequence (DNA): TGTGCCACCAGCAGTGGACTGTGGGATTCACCCCTCCACTTT. This encodes CATSSGLWDSPLHF.

V is TRBV19 and J is TRBJ1-2; no clear D. CDR1 is LNHDA, CDR2 SQIVND, per germline (reference sequence). Between the trimmed V and J ends, which lost 8 bases and 2 bases, there was a span of 9 bases. The CDR3 loop spans 12 amino acids. The CDR3: CASRPRNYGYTF. The DNA for the CDR3 is TGTGCCAGTCGACCGCGGAACTATGGCTACACCTTC.

This clone was detected once. J is TRBJ2-1 and V is TRBV18; D might be TRBD2 (6 bases). Trimming pared 0 bases from V and 1 base from J, leaving 7 bases between. The CDR3 runs 15 residues. Germline V gives CDR1 KGHSH, CDR2 LQKENI. CDR3 in DNA: TGTGCCAGCTCACCACCTCGGGGGTCCTACAATGAGCAGTTCTTC. Its protein is CASSPPRGSYNEQFF. The full variable domain, completed using reference TRBV18 and TRBJ2-1, is NAGVMQNPRHLVRRRGQEARLRCSPMKGHSHVYWYRQLPEEGLKFMVYLQKENIIDESGMPKERFSAEFPKEGPSILRIQQVVRGDSAAYFCASSPPRGSYNEQFFGPGTRLTVL.

V gene TRBV6-5 combines with J gene TRBJ2-7, with D perhaps TRBD1 (5 bases). Germline V lookup: CDR1 MNHEY, CDR2 SVGAGI. Trimming shortened V by 2 bases and J by 2 bases, and 13 bases separated the two germline ends. The CDR3 loop spans 15 amino acids. The CDR3 spells CASSYGASKAYEQYF. The CDR3 bases are TGTGCCAGCAGTTACGGGGCTTCCAAAGCCTACGAGCAGTACTTC.

About this clone: The junction shows a germline mismatch at one end, possibly a read error. CDR3 bases: TGTGCCATCAGTGCCCAAACAGGAGTTTATAGTTCACCCCTCCACTTT. Protein: CAISAQTGVYSSPLHF. The chain couples TRBV10-3 to TRBJ1-6; a possible D gene is TRBD1 (5 bases). Germline values: CDR1 ENHRY, CDR2 SYGVKD. The CDR3 runs to 16 residues.

The V gene is TRBV25-1, the J gene TRBJ1-2; tentatively, D is TRBD1 (5 bases). From germline, CDR1 is MGHDK and CDR2 SYGVNS. CDR3 length: 15 amino acids. The ends were cut back, 7 bases at V and 5 bases at J, with 20 bases in the middle. DNA for the CDR3: TGTGCCAGCACCCGCTCGGGGACGGGAGTATATGGCTACACCTTC. It encodes CASTRSGTGVYGYTF.

The chain couples TRBV19 to TRBJ2-1; TRBD2 might be the D (5 bases). CDR1 LNHDA and CDR2 SQIVND come from the germline V gene (reference sequence). CDR3 length: 13 amino acids. Trimming pared 3 bases from V and 7 bases from J, leaving 10 bases between. The CDR3 loop is CASSIPPGNEQFF. The DNA for the CDR3 is TGTGCCAGTAGTATCCCGCCGGGAAATGAGCAGTTCTTC.

This clone was seen just once. The chain has TRBV27 and TRBJ2-1, with D perhaps matching TRBD1 (5 bases). The length of the CDR3 is 17 residues. The V end lost 5 bases, the J end lost 2 bases, and 19 bases lay between the germline ends. The V gene's germline CDR1 is MNHEY and CDR2 SMNVEV (reference sequence). CDR3: CASSGKTEVKTYNEQFF. The CDR3 DNA reads as TGTGCCAGCAGTGGGAAGACAGAAGTAAAAACCTACAATGAGCAGTTCTTC.

The chain is built from TRBV6-1 and TRBJ2-3, with 7 bases fitting TRBD2. This CDR3 region has 15 residues. V lost 4 bases to trimming and J lost 6 bases; unmatched junction nucleotides: 10. Germline values: CDR1 MNHNS, CDR2 SASEGT. The CDR3 sequence: CASSGSGAAGDTQYF. In nucleotides, the CDR3 is TGTGCCAGCAGTGGAAGCGGGGCGGCGGGGGATACGCAGTATTTT.

The rearrangement links TRBV10-1 to TRBJ2-3; 7 bases are shared with TRBD2. V lost 4 bases and J lost 0; bases outside the gene matches: 4. CDR3 size: 15 residues. The V gene's germline CDR1 is WNHNN and CDR2 SYGVQD (reference sequence). The CDR3 region is CASSGLASSTDTQYF. As DNA, the CDR3 is TGCGCCAGCAGTGGACTAGCCTCTAGCACAGATACGCAGTATTTT.

The chain carries TRBV9 and TRBJ2-1, with a tentative D call TRBD1 (6 bases). CDR3 length equals 12 residues. The germline gives CDR1 SGDLS, CDR2 YYNGEE. With 3 bases removed from V and 9 bases from J, the gap between germline ends came to 10 bases. The CDR3 reads CASSGSGVEQFF. CDR3 nucleotides: TGTGCCAGCAGCGGTTCAGGGGTTGAGCAGTTCTTC.

This chain connects TRBV6-1 to TRBJ1-3; the D is unclear. Germline V CDR1 and CDR2: MNHNS, SASEGT. V was pared by 4 bases and J by 1 base, with 11 bases between. CDR3 length equals 15 residues. Here the CDR3 reads CASSAQITSGNTIYF. CDR3 sequence (DNA): TGTGCCAGCAGTGCGCAGATCACATCTGGAAACACCATATATTTT.

The chain links TRBV4-1 to TRBJ1-5; TRBD1 is a possible D gene (6 bases). This CDR3 comprises 17 residues. Trimming took off 2 bases at V and 1 base at J, with 15 bases between the two ends. Germline CDR1 MGHRA, CDR2 YSYEKL. The CDR3 DNA is TGCGCCAGCAGCCAAACGGCGGGGGGCTTGAGCAATCAGCCCCAGCATTTT. Protein sequence: CASSQTAGGLSNQPQHF.

Comment on this clone: This may be a read error, as it is one base from a much larger clone. The chain is built from TRBV5-5 and TRBJ2-3, with TRBD2 matching 11 bases. J gave up 1 base and V 4 bases, and 2 bases lay outside the gene matches. The CDR3 loop spans 15 amino acids. Per germline, CDR1 SGHKS and CDR2 YYEKEE (reference sequence). In DNA form, the CDR3 reads TGTGCCAGCAGCCTGACTAGCGGGGGCACAGATACGCAGTATTTT. Its translation is CASSLTSGGTDTQYF.

The rearrangement joins TRBV7-2 to TRBJ1-1; D gene unclear. The CDR3 sequence is 15 residues long. Germline CDR1 SGHTA, CDR2 FQGNSA. The germline V and J ends were trimmed by 2 bases and 1 base, with 11 bases remaining between them. The CDR3 region has the DNA TGTGCCAGCAGCTTAATATTGGCTCAGAACACTGAAGCTTTCTTT. Translated: CASSLILAQNTEAFF.

The rearrangement links TRBV5-1 to TRBJ1-2; D gene ambiguous. Germline-derived CDR1 and CDR2 are SGHRS and YFSETQ. The germline V and J ends were trimmed by 0 bases and 4 bases, with 10 bases remaining between them. The CDR3 consists of 14 residues. In DNA form, the CDR3 reads TGCGCCAGCAGCTTGGTGGCGGAACCCTATGGCTACACCTTC. Translation: CASSLVAEPYGYTF.

In regard to this clone: Other nucleotide sequences in the sample specify the same CDR3. The chain is built from TRBV4-1 and TRBJ2-1, with D perhaps TRBD1 (6 bases). The V end lost 4 bases, the J end lost 4 bases, and 14 bases lay between the germline ends. The germline CDR1 and CDR2 sequences are MGHRA and YSYEKL. This CDR3 comprises 15 residues. The CDR3, as DNA: TGCGCCAGCAGCCTAGGGCAGGGGCTGTACAATGAGCAGTTCTTC. It yields the protein CASSLGQGLYNEQFF.

This clone was seen more than once but under ten times. The genes are TRBV6-6 and TRBJ1-4, with 7 bases that match TRBD1. Germline assignment: CDR1 MNHNY and CDR2 SVGAGI (reference sequence). This CDR3 contains 15 residues. J was trimmed by 7 bases and V by 2 bases; bases with no gene match: 7. The CDR3 protein is CASSYNRGSGEKLFF. CDR3 DNA: TGTGCCAGCAGTTACAACAGGGGATCAGGTGAAAAACTGTTTTTT.

The chain joins TRBV7-9 to TRBJ2-5; 11 bases agree with TRBD1. The CDR3 runs 14 residues. Germline-derived CDR1 and CDR2 are SEHNR and FQNEAQ (reference sequence). J gave up 3 bases and V 5 bases, and 2 bases lay outside the gene matches. CDR3 loop: CASSTGQGEETQYF. DNA for the CDR3: TGTGCCAGCAGCACGGGACAGGGGGAAGAGACCCAGTACTTC.

The V and J genes are TRBV5-6 and TRBJ1-5; D is unresolved. This CDR3 comprises 12 residues. V dropped 0 bases and J dropped 11 bases, with 9 bases sitting between them. Germline V gene lookup returns CDR1 SGHDT and CDR2 YYEEEE. CDR3 sequence: CASSLASGAQHF. The CDR3 DNA follows: TGTGCCAGCAGCTTGGCCAGCGGGGCCCAGCATTTT.

This clone was counted only a few times. V and J are TRBV4-2 and TRBJ2-1, with 11 bases fitting TRBD2. Germline CDR1 reads LGHNA; CDR2 reads YNFKEQ. V lost 2 bases to trimming and J lost 1 base; unmatched junction nucleotides: 4. The CDR3 extends over 17 amino acids. CDR3 DNA sequence: TGTGCCAGCAGCCAATCTAGCGGGGGGTTATCCTACAATGAGCAGTTCTTC. This encodes CASSQSSGGLSYNEQFF.

The CDR3 DNA follows: TGTGCCAGCAGTTTGGGGCAGGCCCGCGAGCAGTACTTC. Its translation is CASSLGQAREQYF. The chain joins TRBV27 to TRBJ2-7; a weak D match, TRBD1 (5 bases). Deletions cut 3 bases from V and 6 bases from J, with 12 bases between. CDR1 is MNHEY, CDR2 SMNVEV, per germline (reference sequence). The CDR3 sequence is 13 residues long.